The rows below give T cell receptor beta chains drawn from one sample of a study of neurological immune-mediated disorders. TCRdb used MiXCR to reprocess the 5' RACE reads, holding one entry per CDR3 protein. The top ten clones hold 25% of a sample with more than 25,000 distinct CDR3 sequences, around 4% of them seen once. Sequencing was performed on CD4+ T cells from blood. These receptors were taken from a woman in her thirties or forties in good health. CDR3s include the opening cysteine and the closing phenylalanine or tryptophan. Fields, in order: clone size, D gene, J gene, V gene, CDR3 protein, CDR3 DNA. D genes are given only for firm matches. The listing skips clone size in some rows; elsewhere it reads once, few, many or a size class.

many,-,TRBJ2-3,TRBV20-1,CSARSGYTDTQYF,TGCAGTGCTAGGTCGGGGTACACAGATACGCAGTATTTT
many,-,TRBJ1-4,TRBV7-2,CASSLARSEKLFF,TGTGCCAGCAGCTTAGCGCGGTCAGAAAAACTGTTTTTT
many,TRBD2,TRBJ2-2,TRBV4-1,CASSYRTSGRDHTGELFF,TGCGCCAGCAGCTATCGGACTAGCGGGAGAGATCACACCGGGGAGCTGTTTTTT
few,-,TRBJ2-1,TRBV6-5,CASSYGGISSYNEQFF,TGTGCCAGCAGTTACGGCGGGATAAGCTCCTACAATGAGCAGTTCTTC
medium-sized,TRBD1,TRBJ1-5,TRBV6-5,CASSVDRPSNQPQHF,TGTGCCAGCAGTGTGGACAGGCCCAGCAATCAGCCCCAGCATTTT
medium-sized,-,TRBJ1-1,TRBV3-1,CASSRQMNTEAFF,TGTGCCAGCAGCCGACAGATGAACACTGAAGCTTTCTTT
-,-,TRBJ2-5,TRBV20-1,CSAWAETQYF,TGCAGTGCGTGGGCCGAGACCCAGTACTTC
many,-,TRBJ1-1,TRBV10-3,CAISEPGVDAFF,TGTGCCATCAGTGAGCCAGGGGTGGACGCTTTCTTT
many,TRBD2,TRBJ2-5,TRBV20-1,CSATSGGAVETQYF,TGCAGTGCTACGAGCGGGGGGGCGGTAGAGACCCAGTACTTC
-,TRBD1,TRBJ2-1,TRBV18,CASSPPTGEEGEQFF,TGTGCCAGCTCACCACCGACAGGGGAGGAGGGTGAGCAGTTCTTC
many,TRBD2,TRBJ2-5,TRBV7-3,CASSLKGLAFRETQYF,TGTGCCAGCAGCTTAAAGGGACTAGCGTTCCGAGAGACCCAGTACTTC
many,-,TRBJ1-1,TRBV12-3/TRBV12-4,CASSLVQGEAFF,TGTGCCAGCAGTTTAGTGCAGGGTGAAGCTTTCTTT
few,TRBD2,TRBJ2-1,TRBV30,CAWTGTRDNEQFF,TGTGCCTGGACCGGGACTAGAGACAATGAGCAGTTCTTC
many,-,TRBJ2-5,TRBV5-1,CASSLEGTQQETQYF,TGCGCCAGCAGCTTGGAAGGGACGCAGCAAGAGACCCAGTACTTC
many,-,TRBJ1-5,TRBV5-1,CASSLGINQPQHF,TGCGCCAGCAGCTTGGGAATCAATCAGCCCCAGCATTTT
many,-,TRBJ1-1,TRBV3-1,CASSPAHRDQAFF,TGTGCCAGCAGTCCCGCCCACAGGGATCAGGCTTTCTTT
many,-,TRBJ2-5,TRBV28,CASSLEVPETQYF,TGTGCCAGCAGTTTAGAGGTCCCGGAGACCCAGTACTTC
medium-sized,TRBD1,TRBJ1-1,TRBV20-1,CSARGDRSLREAFF,TGCAGTGCTAGGGGGGACAGGAGCCTAAGAGAAGCTTTCTTT
many,-,TRBJ2-3,TRBV20-1,CSARDALPTDTQYF,TGCAGTGCTAGAGATGCACTACCCACAGATACGCAGTATTTT
many,TRBD1,TRBJ2-7,TRBV20-1,CSAKSGRGHEQYF,TGCAGTGCTAAGAGCGGTAGGGGGCACGAGCAGTACTTC
many,-,TRBJ1-2,TRBV7-8,CASSLARGAGYTF,TGTGCCAGCAGCTTAGCGAGAGGGGCCGGCTACACCTTC
many,-,TRBJ2-1,TRBV7-8,CASRVGGSNEQFF,TGTGCCAGCAGGGTTGGAGGGTCCAATGAGCAGTTCTTC
many,TRBD2,TRBJ2-1,TRBV5-1,CASSPAGGSSYNEQFF,TGCGCCAGCAGCCCAGCGGGGGGAAGCTCCTACAATGAGCAGTTCTTC
many,-,TRBJ1-2,TRBV7-2,CASSLGWASSYGYTF,TGTGCCAGCAGCTTAGGGTGGGCCAGCAGTTATGGCTACACCTTC
many,-,TRBJ2-7,TRBV5-5,CASRTAADYEQYF,TGTGCCAGCAGGACTGCGGCAGACTACGAGCAGTACTTC
many,-,TRBJ1-5,TRBV28,CASSLGMGLLNQPQHF,TGTGCCAGTAGTTTGGGCATGGGACTCCTAAATCAGCCCCAGCATTTT
many,TRBD1,TRBJ1-6,TRBV7-9,CASSASQGALNSPLHF,TGTGCCAGCAGCGCCTCACAGGGGGCGCTTAATTCACCCCTCCACTTT